This T cell receptor (beta chain) was identified during a study of blood T cell repertoires in COVID-19. Overall study: Material from acute and convalescent COVID-19 was sourced from the United States, Italy and Spain. Nucleic acid was either cDNA or gDNA, and it came from T cells, B-cell-depleted T cells, or PBMCs.

Assay used: immunoSEQ multiplex PCR; TCRdb lists only in-frame clones, some missing. The table shows roughly 63,000 clones, with 70% to 85% occurring only once. The CDR3 is 16 amino acids. The V gene's germline CDR1 is SGHTA and CDR2 FQGNSA. The V end lost 1 base, the J end lost 2 bases, and 13 bases lay between the germline ends. The V and J genes are TRBV7-2 and TRBJ2-3; tentatively, D is TRBD2 (6 bases). The sequencing sample was made of peripheral blood. The origin of this receptor is a human donor in a cohort sampled during active COVID-19. The CDR3 DNA reads as TGTGCCAGCAGCTTAGGAGGTCTAGCGCACACAGATACGCAGTATTTT. This gives the protein CASSLGGLAHTDTQYF.